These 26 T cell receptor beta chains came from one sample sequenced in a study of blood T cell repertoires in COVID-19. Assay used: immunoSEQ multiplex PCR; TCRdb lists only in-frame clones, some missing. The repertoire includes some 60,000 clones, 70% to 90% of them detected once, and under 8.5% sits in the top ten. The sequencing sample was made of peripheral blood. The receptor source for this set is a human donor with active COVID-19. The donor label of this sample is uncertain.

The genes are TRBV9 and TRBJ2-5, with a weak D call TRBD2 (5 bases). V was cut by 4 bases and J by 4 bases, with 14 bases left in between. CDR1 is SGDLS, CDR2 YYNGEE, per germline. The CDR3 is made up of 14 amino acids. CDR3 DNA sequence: TGTGCCAGCAGCCCTATGGGAGTGGGAGAGACCCAGTACTTC. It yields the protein CASSPMGVGETQYF.

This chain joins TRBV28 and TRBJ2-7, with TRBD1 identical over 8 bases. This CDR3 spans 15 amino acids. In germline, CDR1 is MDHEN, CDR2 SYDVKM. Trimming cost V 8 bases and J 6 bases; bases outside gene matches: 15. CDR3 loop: CASGEGRQGSAEQYF. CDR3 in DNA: TGTGCCAGCGGCGAGGGGAGACAGGGGTCGGCCGAGCAGTACTTC.

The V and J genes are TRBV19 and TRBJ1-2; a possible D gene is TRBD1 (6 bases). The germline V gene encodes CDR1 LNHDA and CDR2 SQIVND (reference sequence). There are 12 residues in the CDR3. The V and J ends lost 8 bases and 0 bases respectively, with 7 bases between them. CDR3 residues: CASRTANYGYTF. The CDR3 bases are TGTGCCAGTCGGACAGCTAACTATGGCTACACCTTC.

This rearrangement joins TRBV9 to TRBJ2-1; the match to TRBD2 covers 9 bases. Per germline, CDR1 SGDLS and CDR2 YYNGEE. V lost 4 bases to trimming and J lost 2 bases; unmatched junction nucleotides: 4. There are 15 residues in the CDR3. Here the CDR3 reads CASSRSSGAYNEQFF. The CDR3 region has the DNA TGTGCCAGCAGCCGGTCTAGCGGGGCCTACAATGAGCAGTTCTTC.

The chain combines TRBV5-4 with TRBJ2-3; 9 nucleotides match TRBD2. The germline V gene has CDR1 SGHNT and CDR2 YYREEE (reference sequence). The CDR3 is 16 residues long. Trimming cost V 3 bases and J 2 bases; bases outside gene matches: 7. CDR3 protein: CASSSPGLAFTDTQYF. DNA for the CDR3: TGTGCCAGCAGCTCTCCGGGACTAGCTTTCACAGATACGCAGTATTTT.

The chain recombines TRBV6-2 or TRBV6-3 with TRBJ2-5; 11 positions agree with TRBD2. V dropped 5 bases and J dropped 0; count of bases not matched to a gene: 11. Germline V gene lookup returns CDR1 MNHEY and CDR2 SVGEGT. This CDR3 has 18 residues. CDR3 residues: CASSPTLGLAGYQETQYF. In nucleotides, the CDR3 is TGTGCCAGCAGTCCCACTTTAGGACTAGCGGGTTACCAAGAGACCCAGTACTTC.

In DNA form, the CDR3 reads TGTGCCAGCAGTTACAACAGGGGAACCTACGAGCAGTACTTC. As protein: CASSYNRGTYEQYF. The rearrangement links TRBV6-2 or TRBV6-3 to TRBJ2-7, with 7 bases aligning to TRBD1. Germline CDR1 is MNHEY and CDR2 is SVGEGT. V lost 2 bases, J lost 2 bases, and 3 bases stayed unmatched. This CDR3 has 14 amino acids.

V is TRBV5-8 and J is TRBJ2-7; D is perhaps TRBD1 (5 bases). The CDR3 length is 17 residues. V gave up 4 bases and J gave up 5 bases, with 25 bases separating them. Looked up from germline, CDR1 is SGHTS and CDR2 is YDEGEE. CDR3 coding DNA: TGTGCCAGCAGCACGCATCGAACAAGGGGTATCGCCCACGAGCAGTACTTC. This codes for CASSTHRTRGIAHEQYF. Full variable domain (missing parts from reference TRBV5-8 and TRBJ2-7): EAGVTQSPTHLIKTRGQQATLRCSPISGHTSVYWYQQALGLGLQFLLWYDEGEERNRGNFPPRFSGRQFPNYSSELNVNALELEDSALYLCASSTHRTRGIAHEQYFGPGTRLTVT.

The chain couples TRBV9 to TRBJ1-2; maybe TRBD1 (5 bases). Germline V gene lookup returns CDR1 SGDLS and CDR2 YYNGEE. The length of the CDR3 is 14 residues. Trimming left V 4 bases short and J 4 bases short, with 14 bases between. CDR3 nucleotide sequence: TGTGCCAGCAGCTCCCGGGGGGATAGCTATGGCTACACCTTC. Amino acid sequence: CASSSRGDSYGYTF.

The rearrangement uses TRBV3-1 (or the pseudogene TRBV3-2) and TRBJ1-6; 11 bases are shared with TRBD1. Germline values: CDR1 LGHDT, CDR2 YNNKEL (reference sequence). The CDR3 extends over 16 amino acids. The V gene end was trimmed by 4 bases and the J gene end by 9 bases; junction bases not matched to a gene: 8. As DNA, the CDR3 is TGTGCCAGCAGCCCGAGGGTCGGGACAGGGGGTTCACCCCTCCACTTT. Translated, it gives CASSPRVGTGGSPLHF.

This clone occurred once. CDR3 in amino acids: CASSSPPGRMGITEAFF. CDR3 DNA sequence: TGTGCCAGTAGTTCTCCCCCCGGGAGGATGGGGATCACTGAAGCTTTCTTT. This chain uses TRBV19 with TRBJ1-1; D ambiguous. V was cut by 5 bases and J by 4 bases, with 23 bases left in between. There are 17 residues in the CDR3. Germline-derived CDR1 and CDR2 are LNHDA and SQIVND (reference sequence).

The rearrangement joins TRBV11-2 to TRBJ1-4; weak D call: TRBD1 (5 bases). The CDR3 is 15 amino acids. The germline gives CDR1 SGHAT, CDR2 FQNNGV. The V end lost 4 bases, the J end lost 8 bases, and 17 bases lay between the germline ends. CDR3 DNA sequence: TGTGCCAGCAGCTCCGGGGGGACTCGGTCCGAAAAACTGTTTTTT. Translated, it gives CASSSGGTRSEKLFF.

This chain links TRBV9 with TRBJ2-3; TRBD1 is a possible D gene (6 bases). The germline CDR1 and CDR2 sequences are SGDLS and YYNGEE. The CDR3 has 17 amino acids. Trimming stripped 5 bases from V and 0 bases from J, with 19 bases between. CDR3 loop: CASSRSDRQASTDTQYF. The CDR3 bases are TGTGCCAGCAGTCGTTCCGATCGACAGGCTAGCACAGATACGCAGTATTTT. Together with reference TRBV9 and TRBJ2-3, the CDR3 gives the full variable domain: DSGVTQTPKHLITATGQRVTLRCSPRSGDLSVYWYQQSLDQGLQFLIQYYNGEERAKGNILERFSAQQFPDLHSELNLSSLELGDSALYFCASSRSDRQASTDTQYFGPGTRLTVL.

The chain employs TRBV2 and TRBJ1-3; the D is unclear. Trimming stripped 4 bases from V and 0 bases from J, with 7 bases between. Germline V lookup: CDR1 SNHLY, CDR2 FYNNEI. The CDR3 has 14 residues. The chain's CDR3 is CASSGVLSGNTIYF. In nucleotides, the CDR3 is TGTGCCAGCAGTGGCGTGCTCTCTGGAAACACCATATATTTT.

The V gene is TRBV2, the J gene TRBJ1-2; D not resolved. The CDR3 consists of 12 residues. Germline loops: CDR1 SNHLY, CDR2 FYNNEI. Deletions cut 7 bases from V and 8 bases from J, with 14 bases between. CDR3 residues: CASTPGGWGYTF. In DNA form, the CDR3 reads TGTGCCAGCACCCCCGGCGGATGGGGCTACACCTTC.

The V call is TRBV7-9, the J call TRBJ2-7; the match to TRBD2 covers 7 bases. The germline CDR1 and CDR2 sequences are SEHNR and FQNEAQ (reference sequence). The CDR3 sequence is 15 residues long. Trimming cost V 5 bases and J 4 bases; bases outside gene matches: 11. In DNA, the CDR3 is TGTGCCAGCAGCGCCGGACTAGGCCCTTCGTACGAGCAGTACTTC. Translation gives CASSAGLGPSYEQYF.

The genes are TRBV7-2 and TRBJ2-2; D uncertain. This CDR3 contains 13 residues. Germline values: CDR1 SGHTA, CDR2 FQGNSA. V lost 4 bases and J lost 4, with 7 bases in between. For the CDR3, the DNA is TGTGCCAGCAGCTCCTACTCCACCGGGGAGCTGTTTTTT. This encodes CASSSYSTGELFF.

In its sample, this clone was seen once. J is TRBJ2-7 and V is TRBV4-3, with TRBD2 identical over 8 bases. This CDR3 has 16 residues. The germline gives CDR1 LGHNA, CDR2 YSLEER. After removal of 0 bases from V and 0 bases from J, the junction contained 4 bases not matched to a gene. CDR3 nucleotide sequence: TGCGCCAGCAGCCAAGATGTCAGCGGGAGCTCCTACGAGCAGTACTTC. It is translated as CASSQDVSGSSYEQYF.

The CDR3 sequence: CASSQGARRLGANVLTF. Written as DNA, the CDR3 is TGTGCCAGTAGCCAGGGGGCGCGGAGGTTAGGGGCCAACGTCCTGACTTTC. The chain carries TRBV19 and TRBJ2-6; 8 nucleotides line up with TRBD1. This CDR3 has 17 residues. From germline, CDR1 is LNHDA and CDR2 SQIVND (reference sequence). Unmatched junction bases numbered 11, after V lost 6 bases and J lost 4 bases.

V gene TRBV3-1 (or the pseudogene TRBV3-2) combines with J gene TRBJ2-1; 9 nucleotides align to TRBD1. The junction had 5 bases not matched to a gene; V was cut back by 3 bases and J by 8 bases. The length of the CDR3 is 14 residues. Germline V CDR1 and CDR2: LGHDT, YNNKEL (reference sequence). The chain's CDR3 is CASSQGQGFDEQFF. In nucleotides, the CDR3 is TGTGCCAGCAGCCAGGGACAGGGTTTCGATGAGCAGTTCTTC.

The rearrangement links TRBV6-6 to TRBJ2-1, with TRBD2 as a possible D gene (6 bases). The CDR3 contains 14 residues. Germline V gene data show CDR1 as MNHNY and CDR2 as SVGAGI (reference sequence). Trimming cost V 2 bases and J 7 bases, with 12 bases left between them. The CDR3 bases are TGTGCCAGCAGTTACGACGGGAGTTTGAATGAGCAGTTCTTC. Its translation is CASSYDGSLNEQFF.

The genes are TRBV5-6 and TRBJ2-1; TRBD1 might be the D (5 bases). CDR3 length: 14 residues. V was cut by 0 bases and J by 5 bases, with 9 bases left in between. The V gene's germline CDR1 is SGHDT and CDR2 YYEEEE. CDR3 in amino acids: CASSLVQGNNEQFF. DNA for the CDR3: TGTGCCAGCAGCTTGGTGCAGGGAAACAATGAGCAGTTCTTC.

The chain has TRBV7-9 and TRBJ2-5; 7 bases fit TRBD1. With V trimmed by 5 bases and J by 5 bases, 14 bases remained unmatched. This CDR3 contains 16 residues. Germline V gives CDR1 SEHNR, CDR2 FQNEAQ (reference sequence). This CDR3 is CASSDSEQGWYETQYF. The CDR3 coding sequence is TGTGCCAGCAGCGACTCAGAACAGGGGTGGTATGAGACCCAGTACTTC. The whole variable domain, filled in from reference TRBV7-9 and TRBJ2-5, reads DTGVSQNPRHKITKRGQNVTFRCDPISEHNRLYWYRQTLGQGPEFLTYFQNEAQLEKSRLLSDRFSAERPKGSFSTLEIQRTEQGDSAMYLCASSDSEQGWYETQYFGPGTRLLVL.

CDR3 bases: TGTGCCAGCAGCTTGGGCCAGACAGGGGGTCAGCCCCAGCATTTT. This encodes CASSLGQTGGQPQHF. The chain carries TRBV5-5 and TRBJ1-5, with 9 bases aligning to TRBD1. V shed 0 bases and J 6 bases; nucleotides not matched to a gene: 4. This CDR3 comprises 15 residues. CDR1 and CDR2 (germline): SGHKS, YYEKEE (reference sequence).

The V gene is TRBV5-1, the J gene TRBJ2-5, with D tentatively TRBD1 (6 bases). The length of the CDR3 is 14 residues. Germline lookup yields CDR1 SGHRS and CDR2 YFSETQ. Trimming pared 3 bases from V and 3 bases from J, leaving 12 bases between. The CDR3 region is CASSWAPGEETQYF. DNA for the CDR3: TGCGCCAGCAGCTGGGCCCCAGGGGAAGAGACCCAGTACTTC.

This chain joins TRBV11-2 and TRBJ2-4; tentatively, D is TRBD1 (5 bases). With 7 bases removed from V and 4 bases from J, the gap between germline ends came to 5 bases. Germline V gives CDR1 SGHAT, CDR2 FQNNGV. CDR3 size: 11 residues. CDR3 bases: TGTGCCAGCAACAGGAAAAACATTCAGTACTTC. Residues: CASNRKNIQYF.